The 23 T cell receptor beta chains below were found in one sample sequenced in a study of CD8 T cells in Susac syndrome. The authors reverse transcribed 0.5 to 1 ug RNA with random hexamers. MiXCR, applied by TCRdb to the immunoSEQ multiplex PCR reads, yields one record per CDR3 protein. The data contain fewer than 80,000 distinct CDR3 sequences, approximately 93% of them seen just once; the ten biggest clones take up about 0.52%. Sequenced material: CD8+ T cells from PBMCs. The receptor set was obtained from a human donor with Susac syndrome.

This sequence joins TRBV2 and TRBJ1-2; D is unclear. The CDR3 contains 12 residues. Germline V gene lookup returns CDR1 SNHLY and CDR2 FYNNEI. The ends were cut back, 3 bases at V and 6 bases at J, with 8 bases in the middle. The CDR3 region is CASSDLVDGYTF. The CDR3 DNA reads TGTGCCAGCAGTGATCTGGTAGATGGCTACACCTTC.

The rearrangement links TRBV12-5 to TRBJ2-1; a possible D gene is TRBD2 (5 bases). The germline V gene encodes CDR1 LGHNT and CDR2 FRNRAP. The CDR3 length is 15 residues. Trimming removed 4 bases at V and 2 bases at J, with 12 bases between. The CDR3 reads CASGSTSGTYNEQFF. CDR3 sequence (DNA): TGTGCTAGTGGTTCAACCTCGGGGACCTACAATGAGCAGTTCTTC.

The CDR3 DNA reads as TGCGCCAGCAGCCGGGCAGGCTCCTACGAGCAGTACTTC. Translation gives CASSRAGSYEQYF. The chain employs TRBV4-1 and TRBJ2-7; D call uncertain. Between the trimmed V and J ends, which lost 4 bases and 0 bases, there was a span of 7 bases. The CDR3 is 13 amino acids. The germline CDR1 and CDR2 sequences are MGHRA and YSYEKL.

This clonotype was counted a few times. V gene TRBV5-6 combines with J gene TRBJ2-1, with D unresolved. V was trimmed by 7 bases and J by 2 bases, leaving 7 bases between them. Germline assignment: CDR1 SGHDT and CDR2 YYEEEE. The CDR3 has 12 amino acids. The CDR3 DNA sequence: TGTGCCAGCCGCTCCCCCTACAATGAGCAGTTCTTC. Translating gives CASRSPYNEQFF.

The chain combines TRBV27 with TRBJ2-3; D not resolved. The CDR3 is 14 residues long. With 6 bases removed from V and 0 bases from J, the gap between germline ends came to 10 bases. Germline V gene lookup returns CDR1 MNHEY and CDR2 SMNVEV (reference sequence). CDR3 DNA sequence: TGTGCCAGCAGCCTTAGGGCCAGCACAGATACGCAGTATTTT. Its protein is CASSLRASTDTQYF.

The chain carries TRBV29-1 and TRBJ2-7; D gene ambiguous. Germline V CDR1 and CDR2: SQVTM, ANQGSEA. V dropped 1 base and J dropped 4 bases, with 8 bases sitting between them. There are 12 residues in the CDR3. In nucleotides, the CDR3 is TGCAGCGTTGAAGTAAGGAGTTACGAGCAGTACTTC. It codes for CSVEVRSYEQYF.

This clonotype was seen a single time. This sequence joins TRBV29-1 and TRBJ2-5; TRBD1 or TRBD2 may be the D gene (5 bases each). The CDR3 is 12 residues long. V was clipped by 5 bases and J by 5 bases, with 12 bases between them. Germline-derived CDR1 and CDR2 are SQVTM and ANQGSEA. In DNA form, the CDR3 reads TGCAGCGTTCCGTGGGGGATGGAGACCCAGTACTTC. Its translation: CSVPWGMETQYF. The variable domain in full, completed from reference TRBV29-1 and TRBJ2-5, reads SAVISQKPSRDICQRGTSLTIQCQVDSQVTMMFWYRQQPGQSLTLIATANQGSEATYESGFVIDKFPISRPNLTFSTLTVSNMSPEDSSIYLCSVPWGMETQYFGPGTRLLVL.

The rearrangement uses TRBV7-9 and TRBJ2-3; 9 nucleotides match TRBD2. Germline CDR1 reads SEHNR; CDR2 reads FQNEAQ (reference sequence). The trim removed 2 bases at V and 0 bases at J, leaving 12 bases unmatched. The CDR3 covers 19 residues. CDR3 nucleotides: TGTGCCAGCAGCTTACCTCCTCCGCCTAGCGGGGCAAGCACAGATACGCAGTATTTT. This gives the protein CASSLPPPPSGASTDTQYF.

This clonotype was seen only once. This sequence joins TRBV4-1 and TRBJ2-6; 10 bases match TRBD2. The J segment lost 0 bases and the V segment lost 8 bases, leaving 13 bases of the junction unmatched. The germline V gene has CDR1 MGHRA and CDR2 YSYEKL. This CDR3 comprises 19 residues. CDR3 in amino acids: CASQERASGGSSGANVLTF. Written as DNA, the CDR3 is TGCGCCAGCCAAGAAAGGGCTAGCGGGGGTAGCTCTGGGGCCAACGTCCTGACTTTC.

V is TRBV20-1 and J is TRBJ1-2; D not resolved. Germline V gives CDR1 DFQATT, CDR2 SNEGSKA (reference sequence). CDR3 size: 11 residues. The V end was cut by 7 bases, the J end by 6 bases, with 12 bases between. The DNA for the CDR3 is TGCAGTGTCGGGGTGGGCAATGGCTACACCTTC. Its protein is CSVGVGNGYTF.

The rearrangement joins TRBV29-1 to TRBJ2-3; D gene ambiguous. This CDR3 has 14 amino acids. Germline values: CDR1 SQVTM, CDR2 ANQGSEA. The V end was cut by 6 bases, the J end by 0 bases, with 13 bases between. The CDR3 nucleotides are TGCAGCGTCGACCCGGCAAGAAGCACAGATACGCAGTATTTT. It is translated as CSVDPARSTDTQYF.

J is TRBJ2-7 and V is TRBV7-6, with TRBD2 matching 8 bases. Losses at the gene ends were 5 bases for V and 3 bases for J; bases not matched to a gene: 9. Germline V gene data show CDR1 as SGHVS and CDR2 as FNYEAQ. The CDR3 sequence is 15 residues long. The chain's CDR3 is CASSLSGGRDYEQYF. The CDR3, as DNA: TGTGCCAGCAGCCTAAGCGGGGGCAGGGACTACGAGCAGTACTTC.

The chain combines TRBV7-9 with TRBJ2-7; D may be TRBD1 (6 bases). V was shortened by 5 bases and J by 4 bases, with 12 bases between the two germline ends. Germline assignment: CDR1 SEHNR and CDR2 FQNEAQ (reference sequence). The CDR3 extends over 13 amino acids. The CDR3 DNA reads TGTGCCAGCAGCCGTCCGGACAGTTACGAGCAGTACTTC. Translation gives CASSRPDSYEQYF.

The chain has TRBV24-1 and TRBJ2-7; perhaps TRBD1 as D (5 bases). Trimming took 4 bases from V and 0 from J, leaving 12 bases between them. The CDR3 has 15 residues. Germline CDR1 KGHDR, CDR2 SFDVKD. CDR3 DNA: TGTGCCACCAGTGAGACCAGGGTCAGCTCCTACGAGCAGTACTTC. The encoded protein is CATSETRVSSYEQYF.

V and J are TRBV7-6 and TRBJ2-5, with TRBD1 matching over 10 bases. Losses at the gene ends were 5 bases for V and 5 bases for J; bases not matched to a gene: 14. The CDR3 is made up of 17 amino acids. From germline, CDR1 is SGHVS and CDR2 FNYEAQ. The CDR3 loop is CASSPKAPRDRGETQYF. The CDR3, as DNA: TGTGCCAGCAGCCCCAAGGCCCCGCGGGACAGGGGTGAGACCCAGTACTTC.

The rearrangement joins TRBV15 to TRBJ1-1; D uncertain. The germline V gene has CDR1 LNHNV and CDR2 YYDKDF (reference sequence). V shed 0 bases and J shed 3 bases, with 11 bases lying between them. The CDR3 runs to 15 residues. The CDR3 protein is CATSRDRTSDTEAFF. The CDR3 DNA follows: TGTGCCACCAGCAGAGATCGTACAAGCGACACTGAAGCTTTCTTT.

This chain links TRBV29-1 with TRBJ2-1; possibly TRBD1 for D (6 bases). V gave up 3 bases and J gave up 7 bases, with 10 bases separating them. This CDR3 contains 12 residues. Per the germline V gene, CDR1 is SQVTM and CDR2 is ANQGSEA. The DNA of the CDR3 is TGCAGCGTTGACGGACAGCGGAATGAGCAGTTCTTC. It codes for CSVDGQRNEQFF.

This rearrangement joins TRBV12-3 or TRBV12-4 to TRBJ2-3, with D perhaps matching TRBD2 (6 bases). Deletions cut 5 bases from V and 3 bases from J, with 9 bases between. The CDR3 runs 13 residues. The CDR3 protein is CASSPLATDTQYF. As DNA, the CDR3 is TGTGCCAGCAGTCCTCTAGCGACAGATACGCAGTATTTT.

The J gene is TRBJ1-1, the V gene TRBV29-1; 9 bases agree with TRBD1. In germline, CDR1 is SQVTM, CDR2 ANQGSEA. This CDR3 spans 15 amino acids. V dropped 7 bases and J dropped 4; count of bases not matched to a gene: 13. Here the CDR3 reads CSASTRDREGTEAFF. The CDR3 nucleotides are TGCAGCGCGTCAACCAGGGACAGGGAGGGCACTGAAGCTTTCTTT.

The CDR3 nucleotides read TGTGCCAGCAGCTTGCAGTACAGGGAAATAAGTGGCTACACCTTC. Translated: CASSLQYREISGYTF. V is TRBV5-6 and J is TRBJ1-2; perhaps TRBD1 as D (6 bases). The CDR3 is 15 amino acids. The germline V gene has CDR1 SGHDT and CDR2 YYEEEE. V was trimmed by 1 base and J by 7 bases, leaving 17 bases between them.

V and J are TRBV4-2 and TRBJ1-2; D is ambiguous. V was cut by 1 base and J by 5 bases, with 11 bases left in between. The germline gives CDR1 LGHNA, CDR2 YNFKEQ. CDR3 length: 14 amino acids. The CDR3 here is CASSQALTVYGYTF. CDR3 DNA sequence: TGTGCCAGCAGCCAAGCTCTAACCGTTTATGGCTACACCTTC.

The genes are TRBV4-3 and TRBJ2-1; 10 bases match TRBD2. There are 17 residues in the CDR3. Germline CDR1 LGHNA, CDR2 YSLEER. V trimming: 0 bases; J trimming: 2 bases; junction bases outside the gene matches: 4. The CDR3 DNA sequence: TGCGCCAGCAGCCAAGATTGGAGCGGGGGGGCCTACAATGAGCAGTTCTTC. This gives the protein CASSQDWSGGAYNEQFF.

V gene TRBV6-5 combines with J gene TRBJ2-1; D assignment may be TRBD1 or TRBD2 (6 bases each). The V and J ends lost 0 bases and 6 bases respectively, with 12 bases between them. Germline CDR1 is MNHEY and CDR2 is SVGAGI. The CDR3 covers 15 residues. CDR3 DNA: TGTGCCAGCAGTTACTCCGGGGGCAAACCCAATGAGCAGTTCTTC. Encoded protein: CASSYSGGKPNEQFF.